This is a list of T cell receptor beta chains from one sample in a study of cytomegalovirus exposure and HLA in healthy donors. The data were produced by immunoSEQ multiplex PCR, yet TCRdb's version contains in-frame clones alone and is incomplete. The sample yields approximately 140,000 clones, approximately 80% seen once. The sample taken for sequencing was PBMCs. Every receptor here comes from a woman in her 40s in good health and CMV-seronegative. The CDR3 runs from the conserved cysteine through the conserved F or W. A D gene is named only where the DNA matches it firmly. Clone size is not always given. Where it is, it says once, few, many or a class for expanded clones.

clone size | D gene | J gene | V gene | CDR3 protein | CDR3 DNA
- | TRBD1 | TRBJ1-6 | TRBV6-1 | CASSEAAGGSPLHF | TGTGCCAGCAGTGAAGCGGCAGGGGGCTCACCCCTCCACTTT
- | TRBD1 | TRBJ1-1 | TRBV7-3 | CASSAQGVNTEAFF | TGTGCCAGCAGCGCCCAGGGGGTGAACACTGAAGCTTTCTTT
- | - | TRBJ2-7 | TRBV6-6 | CASSYWQGQYF | TGTGCCAGCAGTTACTGGCAGGGGCAGTACTTC
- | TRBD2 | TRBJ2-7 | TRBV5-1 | CASSWTSGDSYEQYF | TGCGCCAGCAGCTGGACTAGCGGCGATTCCTACGAGCAGTACTTC
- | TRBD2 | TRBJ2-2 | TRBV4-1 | CASSQEGPGRGGPGELFF | TGCGCCAGCAGCCAAGAGGGTCCGGGGCGGGGGGGCCCCGGGGAGCTGTTTTTT
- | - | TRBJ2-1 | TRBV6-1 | CASREGINNEQFF | TGTGCCAGCAGGGAGGGAATAAACAATGAGCAGTTCTTC
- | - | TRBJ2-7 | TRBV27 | CASSPVEGVVYF | TGTGCCAGCAGTCCCGTAGAGGGGGTGGTGTACTTC
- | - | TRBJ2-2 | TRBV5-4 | CASSLGGDTGELFF | TGTGCCAGCAGCTTGGGAGGTGACACCGGGGAGCTGTTTTTT
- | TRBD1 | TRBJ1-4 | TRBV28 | CASTPTGEYEKLFF | TGTGCCAGCACCCCGACAGGGGAATATGAAAAACTGTTTTTT
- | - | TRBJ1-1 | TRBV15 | CATSRSQTRAFF | TGTGCCACCAGCAGATCCCAAACCCGGGCTTTCTTT
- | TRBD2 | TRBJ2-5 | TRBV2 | CASERGRQETQYF | TGTGCCAGCGAGCGGGGTCGGCAAGAGACCCAGTACTTC
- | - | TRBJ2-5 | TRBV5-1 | CASSPGQHQETQYF | TGCGCCAGCAGCCCGGGACAACACCAAGAGACCCAGTACTTC
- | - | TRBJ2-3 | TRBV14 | CASSTIQGDTQYF | TGTGCCAGCAGCACGATACAGGGCGATACGCAGTATTTT
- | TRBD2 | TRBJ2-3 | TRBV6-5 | CASSYAGVSTDTQYF | TGTGCCAGCAGTTATGCGGGGGTCAGCACAGATACGCAGTATTTT
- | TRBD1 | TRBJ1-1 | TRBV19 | CASSADRDTEAFF | TGTGCCAGTAGTGCCGACAGGGACACTGAAGCTTTCTTT
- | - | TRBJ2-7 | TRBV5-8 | CASSRNRDEQYF | TGTGCCAGCAGCCGAAACCGGGACGAGCAGTACTTC
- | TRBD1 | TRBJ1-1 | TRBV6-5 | CASSIRTGRTEAFF | TGTGCCAGCAGCATAAGGACAGGTCGGACTGAAGCTTTCTTT
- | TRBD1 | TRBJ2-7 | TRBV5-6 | CASSLGGTGVHEQYF | TGTGCCAGCAGCTTGGGTGGGACAGGGGTGCACGAGCAGTACTTC
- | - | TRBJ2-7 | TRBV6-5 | CASKRRDHEQYF | TGTGCCAGCAAGAGGAGGGACCACGAGCAGTACTTC
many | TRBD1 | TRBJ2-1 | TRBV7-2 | CASSSNRARDSVHEQFF | TGTGCCAGCAGCTCGAATAGGGCCCGGGACAGTGTCCATGAGCAGTTCTTC
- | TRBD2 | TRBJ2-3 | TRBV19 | CASSSGLAGTDTQYF | TGTGCCAGTAGTAGCGGACTAGCTGGCACAGATACGCAGTATTTT
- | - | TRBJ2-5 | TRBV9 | CASSADLSRQDTGNQETQYF | TGTGCCAGCAGCGCAGACCTATCTCGACAGGATACCGGTAACCAAGAGACCCAGTACTTC
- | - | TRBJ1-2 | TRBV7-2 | CASSYLQGDGYTF | TGTGCCAGCAGCTACTTACAGGGAGATGGCTACACCTTC
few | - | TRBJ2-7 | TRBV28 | CASSLAGRAYEQYF | TGTGCCAGCAGTTTAGCCGGCAGGGCCTACGAGCAGTACTTC
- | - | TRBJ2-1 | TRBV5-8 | CASSRGGHTRDNEQFF | TGTGCCAGCAGCAGGGGGGGACACACACGGGACAATGAGCAGTTCTTC
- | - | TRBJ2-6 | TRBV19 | CASSSRYGLSGANVLTF | TGTGCCAGTAGTAGTAGGTACGGACTCTCTGGGGCCAACGTCCTGACTTTC
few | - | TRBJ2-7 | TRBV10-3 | CAISEPLHLPYEQYF | TGTGCCATCAGTGAGCCTTTACACCTTCCCTACGAGCAGTACTTC
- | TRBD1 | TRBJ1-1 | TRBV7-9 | CSSRGQGETEAFF | TGTTCCAGCAGGGGACAGGGGGAGACTGAAGCTTTCTTT
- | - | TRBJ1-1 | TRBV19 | CASSIQKQEAFF | TGTGCCAGTAGTATTCAAAAGCAAGAAGCTTTCTTT
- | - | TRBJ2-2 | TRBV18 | CASSRSSGNTGELFF | TGTGCCAGCTCACGGAGTAGCGGGAACACCGGGGAGCTGTTTTTT
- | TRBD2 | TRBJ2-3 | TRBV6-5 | CASRHLAGVRDTQYF | TGTGCCAGCAGGCATCTAGCGGGAGTAAGGGATACGCAGTATTTT
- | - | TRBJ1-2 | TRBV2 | CASSELGDNGYTF | TGTGCCAGCAGTGAGTTAGGGGATAATGGCTACACCTTC
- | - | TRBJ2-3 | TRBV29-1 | CSVGDRADTQYF | TGCAGCGTTGGAGACCGCGCAGATACGCAGTATTTT
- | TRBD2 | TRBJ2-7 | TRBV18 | CASSPSWGLGGEQYF | TGTGCCAGCTCACCATCGTGGGGACTAGGCGGCGAGCAGTACTTC
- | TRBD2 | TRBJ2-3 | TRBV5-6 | CASRGGGVHTQYF | TGTGCCAGCAGGGGGGGAGGGGTGCATACGCAGTATTTT
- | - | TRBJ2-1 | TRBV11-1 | CASSLGEEEQFF | TGTGCCAGCAGCTTAGGGGAGGAAGAGCAGTTCTTC
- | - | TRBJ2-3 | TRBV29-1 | CSVGGEDTQYF | TGCAGCGTTGGAGGCGAAGATACGCAGTATTTT
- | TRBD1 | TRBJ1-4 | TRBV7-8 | CASSSRQGINEKLFF | TGTGCCAGCAGCTCAAGACAGGGTATCAATGAAAAACTGTTTTTT
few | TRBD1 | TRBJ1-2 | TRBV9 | CASSGRKQGAVYGYTF | TGTGCCAGCAGCGGGAGAAAACAGGGGGCTGTCTATGGCTACACCTTC
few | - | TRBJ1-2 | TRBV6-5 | CASSQQGNYGYTF | TGTGCCAGCAGCCAACAGGGAAACTATGGCTACACCTTC
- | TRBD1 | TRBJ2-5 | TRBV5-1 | CASSVSGTEETQYF | TGCGCCAGCAGCGTATCCGGGACAGAAGAGACCCAGTACTTC
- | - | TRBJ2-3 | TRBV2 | CASNRGIDTQYF | TGTGCCAGCAACCGCGGGATAGATACGCAGTATTTT
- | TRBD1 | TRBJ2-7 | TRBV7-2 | CASTWGQGSYEQYF | TGTGCCAGCACCTGGGGACAGGGATCCTACGAGCAGTACTTC
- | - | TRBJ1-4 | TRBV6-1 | CASTVRVANEKLFF | TGTGCCAGCACGGTCCGGGTTGCTAATGAAAAACTGTTTTTT
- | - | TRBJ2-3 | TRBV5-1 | CASSFGTFSTDTQYF | TGCGCCAGCAGCTTTGGGACTTTTAGCACAGATACGCAGTATTTT
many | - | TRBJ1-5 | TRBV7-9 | CASSLTGGARNQPQHF | TGTGCCAGCAGCTTAACGGGGGGCGCGCGCAATCAGCCCCAGCATTTT
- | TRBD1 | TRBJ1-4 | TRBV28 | CASSSVMGTGGFEKLFF | TGTGCCAGCAGCTCCGTCATGGGGACAGGGGGCTTTGAAAAACTGTTTTTT
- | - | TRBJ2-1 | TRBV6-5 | CASSFGQPSYNEQFF | TGTGCCAGCAGCTTCGGACAGCCTTCTTACAATGAGCAGTTCTTC
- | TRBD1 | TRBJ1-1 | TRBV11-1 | CASSSGQGQYLNTEAFF | TGTGCCAGCAGCTCTGGACAGGGACAGTATCTGAACACTGAAGCTTTCTTT
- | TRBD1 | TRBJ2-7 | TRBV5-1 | CASSGTGHLGEQYF | TGCGCCAGCAGCGGGACAGGGCATCTGGGGGAGCAGTACTTC
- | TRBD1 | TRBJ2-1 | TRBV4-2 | CASKKSDRVPFISSYNEQFF | TGTGCCAGCAAAAAATCGGACAGGGTTCCTTTTATTAGCTCCTACAATGAGCAGTTCTTC
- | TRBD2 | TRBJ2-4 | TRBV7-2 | CASSLAGPSGSAKNIQYF | TGTGCCAGCAGCTTAGCGGGGCCTAGCGGGAGCGCCAAAAACATTCAGTACTTC
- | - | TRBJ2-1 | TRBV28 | CASSFRGARNEQFF | TGTGCCAGCAGTTTCCGGGGGGCTAGGAATGAGCAGTTCTTC
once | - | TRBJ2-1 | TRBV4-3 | CASSSLVSGAYNEQFF | TGCGCCAGCAGCTCGTTGGTCTCCGGGGCCTACAATGAGCAGTTCTTC